Below, 2 T cell receptor beta chains from the same sample are listed, as sequenced in a study of cytotoxic CD8 clonotypes in ibrutinib-treated CLL (dated by TCRdb to about 2021). The intended sense of this specimen's time point label: 12 to 13 months on ibrutinib. Library creation used the immunoSEQ multiplex PCR assay. The clones in this table, taken by TCRdb from immuneACCESS, are in-frame only. Not every clone is retained; where verified, under half of the shortfall comes from an unresolved V gene, and the cause of the rest is unknown. Present in this sample are approximately 190,000 clones, about four fifths of which were seen just once. Around 10% of the sample lies in the top ten. The sample here was PBMCs, taken after 12 months of ibrutinib treatment. The receptors come from a human donor with chronic lymphocytic leukemia.

The rearrangement joins TRBV14 to TRBJ2-7, with TRBD1 identical over 7 bases. CDR1 and CDR2 (germline): SGHDN, FVKESK. J lost 1 base, V lost 1 base, and 10 bases had no gene match. This CDR3 has 17 residues. CDR3 sequence reads: CASSQARDSLFSYEQYF. CDR3 nucleotides: TGTGCCAGCAGCCAAGCCCGGGACAGTTTATTTTCCTACGAGCAGTACTTC.

CDR3 in DNA: TGTGCCAGCAGTTACAAGGGCTCACCCCTCCACTTT. Amino acid sequence: CASSYKGSPLHF. The chain uses TRBV6-6 and TRBJ1-6; unclear D gene. The V gene lost 2 bases and the J gene lost 10 bases, with 6 bases spanning the gap. This CDR3 region has 12 residues. Germline-derived CDR1 and CDR2 are MNHNY and SVGAGI (reference sequence).